This T cell receptor beta chain is from a study of response to subunit inactivated influenza vaccine. TCRdb reanalysed the RT-PCR reads using MiXCR and keeps one entry per CDR3 protein. This table has under 950,000 distinct CDR3 sequences, 21% appearing once. Comments on this clonotype: Its target is not known.

V dropped 2 bases and J dropped 6; count of bases not matched to a gene: 6. The length of the CDR3 is 15 residues. CDR1 is MGHRA, CDR2 YSYEKL, per germline. Findings of the study overall: It was suggested by the authors that few new T cells are recruited by each seasonal influenza vaccination.

The starting material was PBMCs from blood, obtained roughly 5 days after vaccination. The TCR sequence derives from a man aged 50-59 years who received an inactivated influenza vaccine. The V and J genes are TRBV4-1 and TRBJ1-1, with 10 positions matching TRBD1. The DNA of the CDR3 is TGCGCCAGCAGCCAACCGACAGGGGGCAAGGCTGAAGCTTTCTTT. Its protein product is CASSQPTGGKAEAFF.